This TCR beta chain was captured in a study of blood T cells in healthy people across ages. Study-wide findings and caveats: CMV status of donors was unknown, possibly confounding expanded clonotype changes. Higher diversity and more naive CD4+ cells were features of long-lived donors, compared to aged donors. Unsorted PBMCs ruled out conclusive naive versus antigen-experienced comparison.

In its sample, this clonotype was seen a few times. Its antigen is unknown. Sample-barcoded 5' priming and a J-beta primer mix drove a second PCR of 7 to 11 cycles. The template-switch adaptor was a 5' adaptor with 12 random nucleotides. It tagged each cDNA molecule. TCRdb processed the 5' RACE reads anew with MiXCR; each CDR3 protein has one entry. In the table there are about 1,400,000 distinct CDR3 sequences, about 43% of which are singletons. Trimming took off 9 bases at V and 2 bases at J, with 12 bases between the two ends. This CDR3 is built from 13 residues. Germline V lookup: CDR1 MNHEY, CDR2 SVGAGI.

This chain joins TRBV6-5 and TRBJ2-3, with a weak D call TRBD2 (6 bases). Input material: blood. The receptor's source is a woman in her late teens or twenties in good health. CDR3 in amino acids: CAREGITTDTQYF. CDR3 DNA: TGTGCCAGGGAGGGGATTACCACAGATACGCAGTATTTT.